Sequencing of this TCR beta chain was carried out in a study of blood T cell repertoires in COVID-19. Produced via immunoSEQ multiplex PCR; TCRdb's table is partial and in-frame only. The table shows about 280,000 clones, with roughly nine tenths occurring only once. The length of the CDR3 is 17 residues. The germline V and J ends were trimmed by 6 bases and 0 bases, with 18 bases remaining between them. Germline CDR1 is SNHLY and CDR2 is FYNNEI. The sequence derives from a woman between 40 and 55 years old who had recovered from COVID-19. The material sequenced was peripheral blood. The chain carries TRBV2 and TRBJ1-5; possibly TRBD1 for D (5 bases). This chain's CDR3 is CASRDRRAVGSNQPQHF. The DNA of the CDR3 is TGTGCCAGCAGGGACCGCAGGGCGGTAGGTAGCAATCAGCCCCAGCATTTT.